A single sample is the source of the 21 T cell receptor beta chains below, sequenced in a study of cytomegalovirus exposure and HLA in healthy donors. Assay used: immunoSEQ multiplex PCR; TCRdb lists only in-frame clones, some missing. Of a few hundred thousand clones listed, around 90% are singletons. The sequenced sample was PBMCs. The receptors shown here come from a woman aged 18-30 years in good health and CMV-seronegative.

This sequence joins TRBV19 and TRBJ2-1; D may be TRBD2 (7 bases). The V gene's germline CDR1 is LNHDA and CDR2 SQIVND (reference sequence). The CDR3 is made up of 16 amino acids. Deletions cut 0 bases from V and 4 bases from J, with 13 bases between. Here the CDR3 DNA reads TGTGCCAGTAGTATAGATCGGGGGGCGCAGTACAATGAGCAGTTCTTC. Amino acid sequence: CASSIDRGAQYNEQFF. Together with reference TRBV19 and TRBJ2-1, the CDR3 gives the full variable domain: DGGITQSPKYLFRKEGQNVTLSCEQNLNHDAMYWYRQDPGQGLRLIYYSQIVNDFQKGDIAEGYSVSREKKESFPLTVTSAQKNPTAFYLCASSIDRGAQYNEQFFGPGTRLTVL.

This chain uses TRBV6-4 with TRBJ2-2, with TRBD2 matching 8 bases. CDR3 length equals 15 residues. The V and J ends lost 6 bases and 2 bases, in that order; junction bases with no gene match: 5. Germline V gene lookup returns CDR1 MRHNA and CDR2 SNTAGT. CDR3 nucleotide sequence: TGTGCCAGCAGCCGGACTAGCTTCAACACCGGGGAGCTGTTTTTT. Its translation is CASSRTSFNTGELFF.

The V call is TRBV5-5, the J call TRBJ1-5, with unresolved D. The CDR3 loop spans 17 amino acids. Trimming took 3 bases from V and 4 from J, leaving 20 bases between them. Germline assignment: CDR1 SGHKS and CDR2 YYEKEE (reference sequence). The CDR3 DNA is TGTGCCAGCAGCTCCGGCTACGCCGGACTTTTAAATCAGCCCCAGCATTTT. As protein: CASSSGYAGLLNQPQHF.

This chain connects TRBV4-1 to TRBJ1-5; D gene ambiguous. CDR3 length equals 17 residues. Trimming took off 0 bases at V and 1 base at J, with 13 bases between the two ends. Germline loops: CDR1 MGHRA, CDR2 YSYEKL. The CDR3 DNA follows: TGCGCCAGCAGCCAAGATGGAGGGTGGAGGAGCAATCAGCCCCAGCATTTT. Translating it yields CASSQDGGWRSNQPQHF.

This clone was picked up a small number of times. In DNA, the CDR3 is TGCGCCAGCAGCCGCTCCTCGGGGGACGAGCAGTACGTC. Protein: CASSRSSGDEQYV. The V call is TRBV5-1, the J call TRBJ2-7; perhaps TRBD2 as D (6 bases). Germline values: CDR1 SGHRS, CDR2 YFSETQ. The ends were cut back, 4 bases at V and 5 bases at J, with 13 bases in the middle. The CDR3 sequence is 13 residues long.

The V and J genes are TRBV9 and TRBJ1-6; D remains ambiguous. V lost 4 bases and J lost 1, with 15 bases in between. Per germline, CDR1 SGDLS and CDR2 YYNGEE. The CDR3 is made up of 17 amino acids. This chain's CDR3 is CASSKLPVESYNSPLHF. The DNA for the CDR3 is TGTGCCAGCAGCAAATTACCAGTGGAGTCCTATAATTCACCCCTCCACTTT.

This chain connects TRBV29-1 to TRBJ1-3, with a tentative D call TRBD1 (5 bases). Germline-derived CDR1 and CDR2 are SQVTM and ANQGSEA. V shed 4 bases and J shed 8 bases, with 15 bases lying between them. CDR3 length: 13 amino acids. The CDR3 is CSVVSGTAHTIYF. The CDR3 DNA reads as TGCAGCGTTGTATCGGGGACTGCCCACACCATATATTTT.

The J gene is TRBJ2-2, the V gene TRBV7-8; TRBD1 matches 11 bases. V was pared by 10 bases and J by 7 bases, with 8 bases of the junction left unmatched. In germline, CDR1 is SGHVS, CDR2 FQNEAQ. The CDR3 spans 14 residues. The CDR3 loop is CANSGGQGGGELFF. The CDR3 DNA reads as TGTGCCAACTCGGGGGGACAGGGGGGCGGGGAGCTGTTTTTT.

The chain is built from TRBV6-1 and TRBJ2-7, with a possible D match to TRBD1 (6 bases). Germline V gene sequence: CDR1 MNHNS, CDR2 SASEGT. The V end was cut by 6 bases, the J end by 0 bases, with 12 bases between. The CDR3 extends over 14 amino acids. The chain's CDR3 is CASRRTVLSYEQYF. Here the CDR3 DNA reads TGTGCCAGCAGGAGGACAGTTCTCTCCTACGAGCAGTACTTC.

DNA of the CDR3: TGTGCCAGCAGTTCACTAGCGGGGGCTTTTTTTAAGTACGTC. Translated: CASSSLAGAFFKYV. The chain links TRBV28 to TRBJ2-7; TRBD2 matches 11 bases. The ends lost 4 bases at V and 11 bases at J; junction bases unmatched: 10. Germline V gene sequence: CDR1 MDHEN, CDR2 SYDVKM. This CDR3 is built from 14 residues.

This chain connects TRBV18 to TRBJ2-7, with a tentative D call TRBD1 (6 bases). Trimming pared 0 bases from V and 2 bases from J, leaving 11 bases between. The CDR3 covers 15 residues. CDR1 and CDR2 from the germline V gene are KGHSH and LQKENI. CDR3 nucleotide sequence: TGTGCCAGCTCACCACCGGTGGGGGCGACCTACGAGCAGTACTTC. It translates to CASSPPVGATYEQYF.

The J gene is TRBJ2-7, the V gene TRBV29-1, with TRBD1 matching 7 bases. The CDR3 contains 15 residues. Trimming took 5 bases from V and 0 from J; bases not matched to a gene: 10. Per germline, CDR1 SQVTM and CDR2 ANQGSEA. CDR3 nucleotides: TGCAGCGTTCTACCTTCCCCAGGGGGCTCCTACGAGCAGTACTTC. Encoded protein: CSVLPSPGGSYEQYF.

This chain uses TRBV6-1 with TRBJ1-2; no definite D call. This CDR3 contains 13 residues. V was clipped by 2 bases and J by 3 bases, with 7 bases between them. In germline, CDR1 is MNHNS, CDR2 SASEGT. CDR3 sequence reads: CASSESGDYGYTF. The DNA for the CDR3 is TGTGCCAGCAGTGAATCCGGTGACTATGGCTACACCTTC.

The V call is TRBV7-8, the J call TRBJ2-3; D is unresolved. In germline, CDR1 is SGHVS, CDR2 FQNEAQ. This CDR3 region has 16 residues. V lost 5 bases to trimming and J lost 2 bases, with 17 bases between them. CDR3 amino acids: CASSASRISPTDTQYF. The CDR3 DNA reads as TGTGCCAGCAGCGCCTCTAGGATTTCCCCCACAGATACGCAGTATTTT.

This chain uses TRBV28 with TRBJ1-2, with no clear D. V lost 3 bases to trimming and J lost 4 bases, with 12 bases between them. The V gene's germline CDR1 is MDHEN and CDR2 SYDVKM. This CDR3 comprises 14 residues. This chain's CDR3 is CASSLNGEAYGYTF. CDR3 DNA: TGTGCCAGCAGTTTGAACGGGGAGGCCTATGGCTACACCTTC.

The chain carries TRBV23-1 and TRBJ1-1; TRBD1 might be the D (5 bases). TRBV23-1 counts as an open reading frame of uncertain function. This CDR3 has 15 amino acids. Trimming stripped 2 bases from V and 3 bases from J, with 13 bases between. CDR3 DNA sequence: TGCGCCAGCAGTCAACAGGGTGCGTGCGACACTGAAGCTTTCTTT. The encoded protein is CASSQQGACDTEAFF.

J is TRBJ2-2 and V is TRBV6-5; 7 nucleotides align to TRBD1. CDR1 and CDR2 (germline): MNHEY, SVGAGI. CDR3 length: 15 residues. The trim removed 2 bases at V and 3 bases at J, leaving 3 bases unmatched. This CDR3 is CASSYMGQHTGELFF. The CDR3 nucleotides read TGTGCCAGCAGTTACATGGGACAGCACACCGGGGAGCTGTTTTTT.

This chain uses TRBV9 with TRBJ1-1; TRBD1 matches at 7 bases. The V gene's germline CDR1 is SGDLS and CDR2 YYNGEE. The CDR3 has 16 amino acids. V lost 4 bases to trimming and J lost 3 bases; unmatched junction nucleotides: 12. CDR3 loop: CASSIHVTGLHTEAFF. Here the CDR3 DNA reads TGTGCCAGCAGCATCCACGTGACAGGGCTGCACACTGAAGCTTTCTTT.

J is TRBJ2-3 and V is TRBV29-1, with a tentative D call TRBD2 (5 bases). CDR1 and CDR2 (germline): SQVTM, ANQGSEA. The CDR3 has 13 amino acids. The V end was cut by 7 bases, the J end by 7 bases, with 18 bases between. The CDR3 sequence: CSAEGSEGYTQYF. The DNA of the CDR3 is TGCAGCGCCGAGGGTTCCGAAGGGTATACGCAGTATTTT.

This chain uses TRBV27 with TRBJ2-1; 11 nucleotides agree with TRBD2. CDR1 is MNHEY, CDR2 SMNVEV, per germline (reference sequence). The CDR3 has 14 residues. The V gene end was trimmed by 3 bases and the J gene end by 7 bases; junction bases not matched to a gene: 2. CDR3 sequence (DNA): TGTGCCAGCAGTTTTAGCGGGGGGGCGAATGAGCAGTTCTTC. Protein: CASSFSGGANEQFF.

The genes are TRBV5-5 and TRBJ2-7, with 7 bases aligning to TRBD1. V lost 4 bases, J lost 2 bases, and 6 bases stayed unmatched. This CDR3 has 14 residues. The germline CDR1 and CDR2 sequences are SGHKS and YYEKEE (reference sequence). The CDR3 sequence is CASSPDRNPYEQYF. In DNA form, the CDR3 reads TGTGCCAGCAGCCCGGACAGGAACCCCTACGAGCAGTACTTC.